A selection of T cell receptor beta chains follows, all from one sample in a study of Ad26.COV2.S vaccination and SARS-CoV-2 variants. Clones were read by immunoSEQ multiplex PCR, and TCRdb kept only the in-frame ones, dropping some. Of around 450,000 clones listed, approximately 92% were seen once; the top ten hold around 2.6%. The material was peripheral blood, obtained in a trial of Ad26.COV2.S vaccine versus placebo. These receptors came from a person aged 18-60 years who received the Ad26.COV2.S COVID-19 vaccine or a placebo. CDR3s include the opening cysteine and the closing phenylalanine or tryptophan. Each record gives: clone size, D gene, V gene, J gene, CDR3 DNA, CDR3 protein. The D gene is left open where the match is weak. A row's size may be missing; if present it is once, few, many or a size class.

clone_size: .
d_call: TRBD1
v_call: TRBV4-3
j_call: TRBJ1-4
cdr3_nt: TGCGCCAGCAGCCAAGAGGGACAAAGGACAGGGGTTGAAAAACTGTTTTTT
cdr3_aa: CASSQEGQRTGVEKLFF

clone_size: .
d_call: TRBD1
v_call: TRBV4-3
j_call: TRBJ2-4
cdr3_nt: TGCGCCAGCAGCCACCTGACAGGGTCGGGCAAAAACATTCAGTACTTC
cdr3_aa: CASSHLTGSGKNIQYF

clone_size: .
d_call: TRBD2
v_call: TRBV19
j_call: TRBJ2-2
cdr3_nt: TGTGCCAGCTCTTGGTGGGGGGGTAACACCGGGGAGCTGTTTTTT
cdr3_aa: CASSWWGGNTGELFF

clone_size: .
d_call: TRBD1
v_call: TRBV6-2/TRBV6-3
j_call: TRBJ2-5
cdr3_nt: TGTGCCAGCAGTTTCAGGGGGCCTCTCCAAGAGACCCAGTACTTC
cdr3_aa: CASSFRGPLQETQYF

clone_size: .
d_call: TRBD1
v_call: TRBV23-1
j_call: TRBJ1-2
cdr3_nt: TGCGCCAGCAGCCAAGGGGGCCCACAGGGGGAGGACTATGGCTACACCTTC
cdr3_aa: CASSQGGPQGEDYGYTF

clone_size: .
d_call: .
v_call: TRBV2
j_call: TRBJ1-2
cdr3_nt: TGTGCCAGCAGTGTTTTTACCTATGGCTACACCTTC
cdr3_aa: CASSVFTYGYTF

clone_size: .
d_call: .
v_call: TRBV9
j_call: TRBJ1-2
cdr3_nt: TGTGCCAGCAGCGCGTTAAATGGCTACACCTTC
cdr3_aa: CASSALNGYTF

clone_size: .
d_call: .
v_call: TRBV9
j_call: TRBJ1-6
cdr3_nt: TGTGCCAGCAGCCTGAGCGGGGGGCTTTCACCCCTCCACTTT
cdr3_aa: CASSLSGGLSPLHF

clone_size: .
d_call: .
v_call: TRBV6-4
j_call: TRBJ2-1
cdr3_nt: TGTGCCAGCAGGGGCCTTAGTGGGTTCTTC
cdr3_aa: CASRGLSGFF

clone_size: .
d_call: .
v_call: TRBV28
j_call: TRBJ1-4
cdr3_nt: TGTGCCAGCAGTTTCGGGTCGACAGAAAATGAAAAACTGTTTTTT
cdr3_aa: CASSFGSTENEKLFF

clone_size: .
d_call: .
v_call: TRBV28
j_call: TRBJ1-2
cdr3_nt: TGTGCCAGCAGTTTGGGGACCAGTGGCTATGGCTACACCTTC
cdr3_aa: CASSLGTSGYGYTF

clone_size: .
d_call: .
v_call: TRBV29-1
j_call: TRBJ2-1
cdr3_nt: TGCAGCGGACAATCGGCTAGCGCGAGCTCCTACAATGAGCAGTTCTTC
cdr3_aa: CSGQSASASSYNEQFF

clone_size: .
d_call: TRBD2
v_call: TRBV4-3
j_call: TRBJ2-3
cdr3_nt: TGCGCCAGCAGCCAGGGGGCTAGCGGGGGTTCTCGCACAGATACGCAGTATTTT
cdr3_aa: CASSQGASGGSRTDTQYF

clone_size: .
d_call: .
v_call: TRBV6-5
j_call: TRBJ2-3
cdr3_nt: TGTGCCAGCAGTCCTCGCTCAGATACGCAGTATTTT
cdr3_aa: CASSPRSDTQYF

clone_size: .
d_call: .
v_call: TRBV12-3/TRBV12-4
j_call: TRBJ1-1
cdr3_nt: TGTGCCAGCAGTCGGGGCATGAACACTGAAGCTTTCTTT
cdr3_aa: CASSRGMNTEAFF

clone_size: .
d_call: TRBD1
v_call: TRBV11-2
j_call: TRBJ1-1
cdr3_nt: TGTGCCAGCAGCTTAGACCCGGACGGGACAGGGGTTGGCGCTTTCTTT
cdr3_aa: CASSLDPDGTGVGAFF

clone_size: .
d_call: .
v_call: TRBV27
j_call: TRBJ2-5
cdr3_nt: TGTGCCAGCAGTTTATCGCAGGGTTACGAGACCCAGTACTTC
cdr3_aa: CASSLSQGYETQYF

clone_size: .
d_call: .
v_call: TRBV6-8
j_call: TRBJ2-1
cdr3_nt: TGTGCCAGCAGCCATAGGAAAGGGTGTGTTAACAATGAGCAGTTCTTC
cdr3_aa: CASSHRKGCVNNEQFF

clone_size: .
d_call: .
v_call: TRBV19
j_call: TRBJ1-5
cdr3_nt: TGTGCCAGTAGTATCTGGGGGAGGGATCAGCCCCAGCATTTT
cdr3_aa: CASSIWGRDQPQHF

clone_size: .
d_call: TRBD2
v_call: TRBV5-1
j_call: TRBJ2-1
cdr3_nt: TGCGCCAGCAGCTCCGGGACTAGCCTCAGGGGCAATGAGCAGTTCTTC
cdr3_aa: CASSSGTSLRGNEQFF

clone_size: .
d_call: .
v_call: TRBV19
j_call: TRBJ1-2
cdr3_nt: TGTGCCAGTAGTAAGGGCGTCGGAGGCTATGGCTACACCTTC
cdr3_aa: CASSKGVGGYGYTF

clone_size: .
d_call: .
v_call: TRBV18
j_call: TRBJ1-4
cdr3_nt: TGTGCCAGCTCACGCGGACAGTTGGAAAAACTGTTTTTT
cdr3_aa: CASSRGQLEKLFF

clone_size: .
d_call: TRBD2
v_call: TRBV18
j_call: TRBJ2-1
cdr3_nt: TGTGCCAGCTCACTTACCTTGACTAGCGGGAGGGCCAGTTTTATTGAGCAGTTCTTC
cdr3_aa: CASSLTLTSGRASFIEQFF

clone_size: .
d_call: .
v_call: TRBV13
j_call: TRBJ1-3
cdr3_nt: TGTGCCAGCAGCTTAGCGGGGGGCACCATATATTTT
cdr3_aa: CASSLAGGTIYF

clone_size: .
d_call: .
v_call: TRBV7-2
j_call: TRBJ1-5
cdr3_nt: TGTGCCAGCAGCTTAATCATGGGCCAGCCCCAGCATTTT
cdr3_aa: CASSLIMGQPQHF

clone_size: .
d_call: TRBD1
v_call: TRBV28
j_call: TRBJ2-5
cdr3_nt: TGTGCCAGCAGCGAAACAGGGGCCTTGGAGACCCAGTACTTC
cdr3_aa: CASSETGALETQYF

clone_size: .
d_call: TRBD1
v_call: TRBV18
j_call: TRBJ1-2
cdr3_nt: TGTGCCAGCTCGCCCGGGACAGGGAGTAATGGCTACACCTTC
cdr3_aa: CASSPGTGSNGYTF

clone_size: .
d_call: .
v_call: TRBV2
j_call: TRBJ1-2
cdr3_nt: TGTGCCAGCATGGGGGGCTGGGATGGCTACACCTTC
cdr3_aa: CASMGGWDGYTF

clone_size: .
d_call: .
v_call: TRBV19
j_call: TRBJ1-4
cdr3_nt: TGTGCCAGTAGTATCCGAGGGGGATTTGGTGAAAAACTGTTTTTT
cdr3_aa: CASSIRGGFGEKLFF

clone_size: .
d_call: TRBD2
v_call: TRBV15
j_call: TRBJ2-3
cdr3_nt: TGTGCCACCAGAGCGGGACGGCTAGCGGGAGTAGATACGCAGTATTTT
cdr3_aa: CATRAGRLAGVDTQYF

clone_size: .
d_call: .
v_call: TRBV19
j_call: TRBJ2-5
cdr3_nt: TGTGCCAGTAGTATCTTTGGGGGCTACCTCCAAGAGACCCAGTACTTC
cdr3_aa: CASSIFGGYLQETQYF

clone_size: once
d_call: .
v_call: TRBV3-1/TRBV3-2
j_call: TRBJ2-7
cdr3_nt: TGTGCCAGCAGCCCCTGGGGAGAGCCTAGGGGGACCGAGCAGTACTTC
cdr3_aa: CASSPWGEPRGTEQYF

clone_size: .
d_call: .
v_call: TRBV30
j_call: TRBJ1-6
cdr3_nt: TGTGCCTGGAGTGTAGGGGGGCCTTCACCCCTCCACTTT
cdr3_aa: CAWSVGGPSPLHF

clone_size: .
d_call: TRBD1
v_call: TRBV12-3/TRBV12-4
j_call: TRBJ1-5
cdr3_nt: TGTGCCAGCACCTCTCCCGGGGACAGTAAGCATTTT
cdr3_aa: CASTSPGDSKHF

clone_size: .
d_call: TRBD2
v_call: TRBV5-6
j_call: TRBJ2-3
cdr3_nt: TGTGCCAGCAGCTACTGGACTAGCGGGGGCCGGTCGCAGTATTTT
cdr3_aa: CASSYWTSGGRSQYF

clone_size: .
d_call: .
v_call: TRBV4-3
j_call: TRBJ1-4
cdr3_nt: TGCGCCAGCAGCCGGATTCTTGCGTGGGGATCGGGGGCTAATGAAAAACTGTTTTTT
cdr3_aa: CASSRILAWGSGANEKLFF

clone_size: .
d_call: TRBD2
v_call: TRBV4-2
j_call: TRBJ2-2
cdr3_nt: TGTGCCAGCAGCCCTAGATCTGGAAGCGGGGGGTTGAACACCGGGGAGCTGTTTTTT
cdr3_aa: CASSPRSGSGGLNTGELFF

clone_size: .
d_call: .
v_call: TRBV7-2
j_call: TRBJ1-1
cdr3_nt: TGTGCCAGTCTCCCGCAAGCCCACACTGAAGCTTTCTTT
cdr3_aa: CASLPQAHTEAFF

clone_size: few
d_call: .
v_call: TRBV2
j_call: TRBJ2-7
cdr3_nt: TGTGCCAGCAGTGAAGTGGGCGCCGGGGGTGCCGAGCAGTACTTC
cdr3_aa: CASSEVGAGGAEQYF

clone_size: .
d_call: TRBD1
v_call: TRBV18
j_call: TRBJ2-5
cdr3_nt: TGTGCCAGCTCATGGAACCCGGACAGGGAGACCCAGTACTTC
cdr3_aa: CASSWNPDRETQYF

clone_size: .
d_call: .
v_call: TRBV2
j_call: TRBJ2-7
cdr3_nt: TGTGCCAGCAGTGAGCCCGACCGCTCCTACGAGCAGTACTTC
cdr3_aa: CASSEPDRSYEQYF

clone_size: .
d_call: TRBD2
v_call: TRBV4-3
j_call: TRBJ2-7
cdr3_nt: TGCGCCAGCAGCCTCGCCCCGGGGGGGGAATCTTACGAGCAGTACTTC
cdr3_aa: CASSLAPGGESYEQYF

clone_size: .
d_call: .
v_call: TRBV4-2
j_call: TRBJ1-1
cdr3_nt: TGTGCCAGCAGCCAAGACCGGGACACTGAAGCTTTCTTT
cdr3_aa: CASSQDRDTEAFF

clone_size: .
d_call: .
v_call: TRBV9
j_call: TRBJ1-2
cdr3_nt: TGTGCCAGCAGCGTAGGCCTATCAGGGACGAGGAACTATGGCTACACCTTC
cdr3_aa: CASSVGLSGTRNYGYTF

clone_size: few
d_call: TRBD1
v_call: TRBV6-2/TRBV6-3
j_call: TRBJ1-6
cdr3_nt: TGTGCCAGCAGTTACAGGACAGGCTCCTATAATTCACCCCTCCACTTT
cdr3_aa: CASSYRTGSYNSPLHF

clone_size: .
d_call: TRBD2
v_call: TRBV14
j_call: TRBJ2-6
cdr3_nt: TGTGCCAGCAGCCCCTCACAACTAGCGGGACACTCTGGGGCCAACGTCCTGACTTTC
cdr3_aa: CASSPSQLAGHSGANVLTF

clone_size: .
d_call: TRBD1
v_call: TRBV6-5
j_call: TRBJ2-3
cdr3_nt: TGTGCCAGCAGTTACCGGGACAGGGGTAGTGCAGATACGCAGTATTTT
cdr3_aa: CASSYRDRGSADTQYF

clone_size: .
d_call: .
v_call: TRBV6-2/TRBV6-3
j_call: TRBJ2-5
cdr3_nt: TGTGCCAGCAGCGATTGGGGTTCAGGGGCGGGGGAAGAGACCCAGTACTTC
cdr3_aa: CASSDWGSGAGEETQYF

clone_size: .
d_call: .
v_call: TRBV7-9
j_call: TRBJ1-2
cdr3_nt: TGTGCCAGCAGCCCCTCAGGTTCGGATGGCTACACCTTC
cdr3_aa: CASSPSGSDGYTF

clone_size: .
d_call: TRBD2
v_call: TRBV4-3
j_call: TRBJ2-2
cdr3_nt: TGCGCCAGCAGCCAAGATTTGAGTCTAGCGGATAGAGCCGGGGAGCTGTTTTTT
cdr3_aa: CASSQDLSLADRAGELFF